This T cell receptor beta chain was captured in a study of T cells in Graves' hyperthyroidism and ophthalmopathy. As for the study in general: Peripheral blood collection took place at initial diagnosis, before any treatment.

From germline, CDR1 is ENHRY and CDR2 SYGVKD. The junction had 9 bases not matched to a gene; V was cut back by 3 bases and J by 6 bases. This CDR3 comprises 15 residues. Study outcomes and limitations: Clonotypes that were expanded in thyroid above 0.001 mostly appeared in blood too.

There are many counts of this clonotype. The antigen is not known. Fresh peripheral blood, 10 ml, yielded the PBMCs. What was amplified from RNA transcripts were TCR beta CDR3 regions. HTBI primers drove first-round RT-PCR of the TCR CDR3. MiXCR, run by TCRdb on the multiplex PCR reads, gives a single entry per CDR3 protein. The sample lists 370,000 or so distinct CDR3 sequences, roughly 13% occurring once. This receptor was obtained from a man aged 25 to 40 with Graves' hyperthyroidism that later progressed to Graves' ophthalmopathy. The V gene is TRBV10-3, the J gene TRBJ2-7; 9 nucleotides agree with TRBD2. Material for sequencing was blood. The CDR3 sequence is CAISDLAGALPEQYF. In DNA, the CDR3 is TGTGCCATCAGTGACTTAGCGGGGGCCCTTCCCGAGCAGTACTTC.